This note documents a single T cell receptor (beta chain) sequence. This record belongs to a study of resident and recirculating memory T cells in vitiligo. Study overall: The samples were homogenized without cell sorting before genomic DNA extraction.

No change in lesions over the prior 6 months defined stable disease. No patient showed confetti depigmentation, a clinical sign of active disease. This CDR3 has 13 residues. Germline V gene sequence: CDR1 MNHNS, CDR2 SASEGT. Trimming took 0 bases from V and 6 from J, leaving 9 bases between them. TCRdb keeps only in-frame clones here, not all; method: immunoSEQ multiplex PCR. The repertoire holds roughly 42,000 clones, with around 90% as singletons. What was sequenced was blood. V and J are TRBV6-1 and TRBJ2-7; TRBD2 might be the D (6 bases). This TCR was recovered from a male donor with vitiligo. CDR3 in amino acids: CASSEALGGEQYF. The CDR3 coding sequence is TGTGCCAGCAGTGAAGCGCTGGGGGGCGAGCAGTACTTC.